These 10 T cell receptor beta chains originate from one sample sequenced in a study of OX40 agonist ivuxolimab in advanced cancers. The table came from immunoSEQ multiplex PCR; TCRdb's copy has only in-frame clones and leaves some out. The data show some 58,000 clones, approximately 90% seen once. The sample in question was CD4+ or CD8+ T cells sorted from blood, obtained in a trial of the OX40 agonist ivuxolimab. The receptors here all came from an adult with an advanced solid tumor such as melanoma, head and neck, liver or kidney cancer.

The chain has TRBV19 and TRBJ1-6; D ambiguous. This CDR3 has 17 amino acids. V was cut by 3 bases and J by 8 bases, with 20 bases left in between. The V gene's germline CDR1 is LNHDA and CDR2 SQIVND (reference sequence). This CDR3 reads CASSMPLQQIGDSPLHF. In DNA, the CDR3 is TGTGCCAGTAGTATGCCCCTACAACAAATTGGGGATTCACCCCTCCACTTT.

The CDR3 protein is CAIMGEGRKNNLSGNTIYF. The DNA of the CDR3 is TGTGCCATCATGGGGGAAGGAAGAAAAAACAACCTCTCTGGAAACACCATATATTTT. The chain joins TRBV10-3 to TRBJ1-3, with a possible D match to TRBD1 (5 bases). The CDR3 spans 19 residues. The V gene lost 7 bases and the J gene lost 0 bases, with 25 bases spanning the gap. Germline V gene data show CDR1 as ENHRY and CDR2 as SYGVKD.

The chain combines TRBV7-8 with TRBJ2-6; D unclear. Germline CDR1 and CDR2: SGHVS and FQNEAQ. The CDR3 runs to 15 residues. V was pared by 0 bases and J by 0 bases, with 3 bases between. The CDR3 DNA follows: TGTGCCAGCAGCTTAGCCGGCTCTGGGGCCAACGTCCTGACTTTC. Translated, it gives CASSLAGSGANVLTF.

This clone has only a few counts. This chain connects TRBV5-1 to TRBJ2-3; TRBD2 matches 7 bases. Trimming cost V 3 bases and J 6 bases; bases outside gene matches: 10. The CDR3 totals 15 residues. Germline V gives CDR1 SGHRS, CDR2 YFSETQ. The CDR3 region is CASSSGGPQPDTQYF. For the CDR3, the DNA is TGCGCCAGCAGCTCGGGAGGCCCCCAGCCGGATACGCAGTATTTT.

This rearrangement joins TRBV6-6 to TRBJ1-1, with TRBD1 as a possible D gene (5 bases). Germline lookup yields CDR1 MNHNY and CDR2 SVGAGI (reference sequence). V was cut by 6 bases and J by 4 bases, with 15 bases left in between. This CDR3 spans 14 amino acids. The CDR3 spells CASSNGGWGTEAFF. In nucleotides, the CDR3 is TGTGCCAGCAGCAACGGGGGGTGGGGCACTGAAGCTTTCTTT.

This sequence joins TRBV12-5 and TRBJ2-3, with a possible D match to TRBD2 (5 bases). Per the germline V gene, CDR1 is LGHNT and CDR2 is FRNRAP. Trimming took 0 bases from V and 1 from J, leaving 17 bases between them. The CDR3 loop spans 18 amino acids. CDR3 in amino acids: CASGLVQCGYSGTDTQYF. The CDR3 coding sequence is TGTGCTAGTGGTTTGGTACAGTGTGGGTATAGCGGCACAGATACGCAGTATTTT. The whole variable domain, filled in from reference TRBV12-5 and TRBJ2-3, reads DARVTQTPRHKVTEMGQEVTMRCQPILGHNTVFWYRQTMMQGLELLAYFRNRAPLDDSGMPKDRFSAEMPDATLATLKIQPSEPRDSAVYFCASGLVQCGYSGTDTQYFGPGTRLTVL.

This chain joins TRBV2 and TRBJ1-4; D is undetermined. Germline loops: CDR1 SNHLY, CDR2 FYNNEI. The CDR3 length is 15 residues. V was shortened by 7 bases and J by 2 bases, with 14 bases between the two germline ends. The CDR3 protein is CASNGEMVTNEKLFF. In DNA form, the CDR3 reads TGTGCCAGCAATGGAGAGATGGTCACTAATGAAAAACTGTTTTTT. Supplemented by reference TRBV2 and TRBJ1-4, the full variable domain reads EPEVTQTPSHQVTQMGQEVILRCVPISNHLYFYWYRQILGQKVEFLVSFYNNEISEKSEIFDDQFSVERPDGSNFTLKIRSTKLEDSAMYFCASNGEMVTNEKLFFGSGTQLSVL.

The V and J genes are TRBV7-9 and TRBJ2-2, with a tentative D call TRBD2 (6 bases). V lost 1 base and J 3 bases, leaving 15 bases between the germline ends. The length of the CDR3 is 17 residues. The V gene's germline CDR1 is SEHNR and CDR2 FQNEAQ (reference sequence). The CDR3 region has the DNA TGTGCCAGCAGCTTAGGGGGGGACTTGTACTACACCGGGGAGCTGTTTTTT. It translates to CASSLGGDLYYTGELFF.

The rearrangement joins TRBV6-5 to TRBJ1-4; 9 nucleotides match TRBD1. CDR1 is MNHEY, CDR2 SVGAGI, per germline. This CDR3 is built from 15 residues. Losses at the gene ends were 5 bases for V and 6 bases for J; bases not matched to a gene: 7. In DNA, the CDR3 is TGTGCCAGCAGTCAACAGGGGGCCGGGGATGAAAAACTGTTTTTT. Protein sequence: CASSQQGAGDEKLFF.

J is TRBJ1-2 and V is TRBV19; 7 bases line up with TRBD1. CDR3 size: 15 residues. Germline V gene sequence: CDR1 LNHDA, CDR2 SQIVND (reference sequence). V lost 7 bases, J lost 8 bases, and 16 bases stayed unmatched. CDR3 sequence reads: CASKDTGAFPEGYTF. The CDR3 bases are TGTGCCAGTAAGGACACAGGGGCTTTTCCGGAAGGCTACACCTTC.